Each of the 11 T cell receptor beta chains below was sequenced from the same sample in a study of blood T cell repertoires in COVID-19. The assay was immunoSEQ multiplex PCR, and TCRdb's table has in-frame clones only and misses some. The table has 85,000 to 100,000 clones, roughly 86% seen once; the top ten hold under 15%. The sequencing sample was made of peripheral blood. All receptors derive from a woman aged 55-75 years in a cohort sampled during active or convalescent COVID-19.

The chain joins TRBV18 to TRBJ1-3; no clear D. Germline lookup yields CDR1 KGHSH and CDR2 LQKENI. The V and J ends lost 3 bases and 2 bases respectively, with 11 bases between them. The CDR3 is made up of 15 amino acids. This CDR3 is CASSPSETAGNTIYF. CDR3 nucleotides: TGTGCCAGCTCACCTTCTGAAACGGCTGGAAACACCATATATTTT.

The rearrangement uses TRBV2 and TRBJ1-5, with a weak D call TRBD1 (5 bases). V was shortened by 4 bases and J by 4 bases, with 8 bases between the two germline ends. Germline CDR1 reads SNHLY; CDR2 reads FYNNEI. The CDR3 loop spans 13 amino acids. The CDR3 loop is CASSGGENQPQHF. The CDR3, as DNA: TGTGCCAGCAGTGGGGGGGAGAATCAGCCCCAGCATTTT.

V is TRBV19 and J is TRBJ1-2; D perhaps matches TRBD1 (6 bases). V gave up 7 bases and J gave up 5 bases, with 20 bases separating them. This CDR3 region has 15 residues. Germline values: CDR1 LNHDA, CDR2 SQIVND (reference sequence). DNA of the CDR3: TGTGCCAGTACCAATCGGGGGGGCTCGTTATATGGCTACACCTTC. Translated: CASTNRGGSLYGYTF.

The genes are TRBV18 and TRBJ1-6; 8 nucleotides line up with TRBD1. V gave up 2 bases and J gave up 5 bases; unmatched junction bases: 8. Germline V gives CDR1 KGHSH, CDR2 LQKENI. The CDR3 contains 17 residues. CDR3 loop: CASSPSSPGGNNSPLHF. In DNA, the CDR3 is TGTGCCAGCTCACCATCTTCCCCAGGGGGCAATAATTCACCCCTCCACTTT.

This sequence joins TRBV5-1 and TRBJ2-3; 9 nucleotides align to TRBD2. The CDR3 totals 14 residues. After removal of 5 bases from V and 2 bases from J, the junction contained 3 bases not matched to a gene. Looked up from germline, CDR1 is SGHRS and CDR2 is YFSETQ. The CDR3 reads CASRAGGTTDTQYF. The CDR3 coding sequence is TGCGCCAGCAGGGCGGGGGGGACCACAGATACGCAGTATTTT.

The chain carries TRBV3-1 (or the pseudogene TRBV3-2) and TRBJ1-2; perhaps TRBD1 as D (5 bases). V lost 3 bases to trimming and J lost 8 bases, with 16 bases between them. Germline V gene lookup returns CDR1 LGHDT and CDR2 YNNKEL (reference sequence). CDR3 length equals 14 residues. The chain's CDR3 is CASSHPQVSGGYTF. As DNA, the CDR3 is TGTGCCAGCAGCCACCCACAGGTATCCGGGGGCTACACCTTC.

V usage is TRBV7-5 and J usage is TRBJ2-3; the table's TRBD2 call for D was not verified on the DNA. TRBV7-5 is noted as a pseudogene. The CDR3 is made up of 17 amino acids. The CDR3 sequence: CARSLAGKREGADTQYF. In DNA form, the CDR3 reads TGTGCCAGAAGCTTAGCCGGGAAGCGGGAGGGAGCAGATACGCAGTATTTT.

The rearrangement links TRBV5-1 to TRBJ1-2; 8 positions match TRBD1. V gave up 1 base and J gave up 1 base; unmatched junction bases: 3. CDR3 length equals 15 residues. Germline V gene sequence: CDR1 SGHRS, CDR2 YFSETQ. The CDR3 here is CASSLTGGSNYGYTF. CDR3 coding DNA: TGCGCCAGCAGCTTGACAGGGGGAAGTAACTATGGCTACACCTTC.

This clone was picked up one time. The chain joins TRBV2 to TRBJ1-1; 7 bases match TRBD1. The CDR3 consists of 13 residues. J was trimmed by 1 base and V by 8 bases; bases with no gene match: 4. The V gene's germline CDR1 is SNHLY and CDR2 FYNNEI. CDR3 in DNA: TGTGCCAGCCACCGGACAGGGAACACTGAAGCTTTCTTT. Amino acid sequence: CASHRTGNTEAFF.

This chain links TRBV7-3 with TRBJ1-1; unclear D gene. CDR1 is SGHTA, CDR2 FQGTGA, per germline. The CDR3 runs 12 residues. The V gene lost 5 bases and the J gene lost 7 bases, with 11 bases spanning the gap. Here the CDR3 DNA reads TGTGCCAGCAGCGCCGGGTTGAGTGAAGCTTTCTTT. Protein sequence: CASSAGLSEAFF.

The V gene is TRBV4-1, the J gene TRBJ2-5; 8 bases agree with TRBD1. V dropped 1 base and J dropped 4; count of bases not matched to a gene: 11. The CDR3 sequence is 17 residues long. The V gene's germline CDR1 is MGHRA and CDR2 YSYEKL. This CDR3 is CASSQGALPRGRETQYF. The CDR3 DNA is TGCGCCAGCAGCCAAGGGGCCCTCCCCAGGGGGCGAGAGACCCAGTACTTC.